This T cell receptor beta chain was recovered during a study of blood T cell repertoires in COVID-19. For the study at large: The United States, Italy and Spain were the sources of the acute and convalescent COVID-19 samples.

The method was immunoSEQ multiplex PCR; TCRdb's version includes in-frame clones alone and lacks a portion of them. This table has around 70,000 clones, about nine tenths appearing once. Germline CDR1 is SEHNR and CDR2 is FQNEAQ (reference sequence). This CDR3 has 14 amino acids. The V gene lost 0 bases and the J gene lost 4 bases, with 7 bases spanning the gap. The sequenced material came from peripheral blood. The chain carries TRBV7-9 and TRBJ1-5; unclear D gene. This sequence originates from a human donor in a cohort sampled during active COVID-19. CDR3 residues: CASSLAYGNQPQHF. The CDR3 bases are TGTGCCAGCAGCTTAGCGTACGGGAATCAGCCCCAGCATTTT.